This T cell receptor (beta chain) was identified in a study of shared clonotypes between healthy human individuals. Study conclusions and caveats: A limitation of the genetic and exposure-history diversity represented arose from few donors.

The naive CD8 subset, CD45RO-negative cells positively selected for CCR7, excluded terminally differentiated effector memory CD45RA+ cells. To note about this clone: Its antigen is undetermined.

The germline V and J ends were trimmed by 3 bases and 4 bases, with 13 bases remaining between them. There are 15 residues in the CDR3. Germline V gene data show CDR1 as WSHSY and CDR2 as SAAADI. Generated by immunoSEQ multiplex PCR, the TCRdb table keeps only in-frame clones and is missing some. Of 1.5 million to 2.5 million clones listed, about 95% are singletons. The clonotype originates from a man younger than 35 in good health. This sequence joins TRBV10-2 and TRBJ2-1; unclear D gene. Sequenced sample: naive CD8+ T cells sorted from blood. The DNA for the CDR3 is TGCGCCAGCAGTGAAGTGGGCTACGGGTACAATGAGCAGTTCTTC. Its translation: CASSEVGYGYNEQFF.